The 21 T cell receptor beta chains below were found in one sample sequenced in a study of T cells in Graves' hyperthyroidism and ophthalmopathy. Amplification targeted TCR beta CDR3 regions from RNA transcripts. Initially, a first-round RT-PCR of the TCR CDR3 employed the HTBI primer set. Using its own MiXCR run on the multiplex PCR reads, TCRdb lists one record per CDR3 protein. Found here are roughly 290,000 distinct CDR3 sequences, about 14% of them singletons; the top ten hold around 7.9%. Sequenced: blood. The receptors stem from a woman aged 30 to 39 with Graves' hyperthyroidism that later progressed to Graves' ophthalmopathy.

This clonotype was picked up many times. The rearrangement links TRBV20-1 to TRBJ2-7; TRBD2 matches 15 bases. V trimming: 5 bases; J trimming: 7 bases; junction bases outside the gene matches: 6. Germline V lookup: CDR1 DFQATT, CDR2 SNEGSKA (reference sequence). The CDR3 is 14 residues long. CDR3 DNA sequence: TGCAGTGCTGGGGGACTAGCGGGAGGCGGAGAGCAGTACTTC. Translated: CSAGGLAGGGEQYF.

The chain joins TRBV6-6 to TRBJ2-7, with 8 bases matching TRBD2. Germline V gene lookup returns CDR1 MNHNY and CDR2 SVGAGI (reference sequence). After removal of 0 bases from V and 1 base from J, the junction contained 8 bases not matched to a gene. This CDR3 contains 17 residues. The CDR3 spells CASSYSWSGGKSYEQYF. Here the CDR3 DNA reads TGTGCCAGCAGTTACTCTTGGTCGGGGGGGAAATCCTACGAGCAGTACTTC.

This clonotype was counted at least ten times. The V gene is TRBV6-1, the J gene TRBJ1-1, with D hard to call. Trimming took off 10 bases at V and 0 bases at J, with 6 bases between the two ends. CDR3 length: 11 amino acids. Germline CDR1 is MNHNS and CDR2 is SASEGT. Written as DNA, the CDR3 is TGTGCCACCACCTTGAACACTGAAGCTTTCTTT. It yields the protein CATTLNTEAFF.

This clonotype was counted at least ten times. This chain links TRBV5-5 with TRBJ2-7, with D perhaps given as TRBD1 or TRBD2 (5 bases each). The CDR3 spans 13 residues. V was clipped by 4 bases and J by 6 bases, with 14 bases between them. Germline V lookup: CDR1 SGHKS, CDR2 YYEKEE (reference sequence). The CDR3 protein is CASSPQGGGEQYF. CDR3 nucleotide sequence: TGTGCCAGCAGCCCCCAGGGTGGGGGCGAGCAGTACTTC.

Many counts were recorded for this clonotype. The chain joins TRBV6-2 or TRBV6-3 to TRBJ2-2; D may be TRBD1 (6 bases). Between the trimmed V and J ends, which lost 8 bases and 2 bases, there was a span of 15 bases. This CDR3 region has 15 residues. The germline V gene encodes CDR1 MNHEY and CDR2 SVGEGT. CDR3 sequence (DNA): TGTGCCAGCGGGGGCGGCAGAGGTAACACCGGGGAGCTGTTTTTT. It specifies CASGGGRGNTGELFF.

This clonotype was seen many times. The V gene is TRBV7-2, the J gene TRBJ2-7; D possibly corresponds to TRBD1 (5 bases). Trimming removed 5 bases from V and 2 bases from J, with 13 bases in between. Germline V gene data show CDR1 as SGHTA and CDR2 as FQGNSA. This CDR3 is built from 14 residues. The CDR3 here is CASSLNGATYEQYF. In DNA form, the CDR3 reads TGTGCCAGCAGCCTAAATGGGGCAACCTACGAGCAGTACTTC.

This clonotype was picked up many times. The chain joins TRBV27 to TRBJ1-1, with unresolved D. Germline CDR1 MNHEY, CDR2 SMNVEV (reference sequence). The CDR3 loop spans 13 amino acids. V was clipped by 6 bases and J by 0 bases, with 8 bases between them. The CDR3 is CASSRTMNTEAFF. The CDR3 nucleotides are TGTGCCAGCAGCAGAACCATGAACACTGAAGCTTTCTTT.

Ten or more counts support this clonotype. The V and J genes are TRBV30 and TRBJ1-1; D gene uncertain. The germline V gene encodes CDR1 GTSNPN and CDR2 SVGIG (reference sequence). Trimming took 3 bases from V and 2 from J, leaving 7 bases between them. The CDR3 has 12 residues. The CDR3 DNA sequence: TGTGCCTGGAGGTCAGAAAACACTGAAGCTTTCTTT. It translates to CAWRSENTEAFF. The full variable domain, its missing parts supplied by reference TRBV30 and TRBJ1-1, is SQTIHQWPATLVQPVGSPLSLECTVEGTSNPNLYWYRQAAGRGLQLLFYSVGIGQISSEVPQNLSASRPQDRQFILSSKKLLLSDSGFYLCAWRSENTEAFFGQGTRLTVV.

This rearrangement joins TRBV2 to TRBJ2-7; 13 bases line up with TRBD2. Germline V gene data show CDR1 as SNHLY and CDR2 as FYNNEI. This CDR3 is built from 17 residues. The V segment lost 5 bases and the J segment 4 bases; nucleotides outside the gene matches: 11. In DNA, the CDR3 is TGTGCCAGCAGTCCAGGACTAGCGGGAGACAGTTTTTACGAGCAGTACTTC. Translation: CASSPGLAGDSFYEQYF.

The CDR3 DNA sequence: TGTGCCAGCAGCCCTACTAGCGGGAGGGCCATGAGCGAGCAGTACTTC. Protein sequence: CASSPTSGRAMSEQYF. The genes are TRBV6-4 and TRBJ2-7, with 13 bases aligning to TRBD2. Germline-derived CDR1 and CDR2 are MRHNA and SNTAGT. The CDR3 has 16 amino acids. The V gene end was trimmed by 6 bases and the J gene end by 6 bases; junction bases not matched to a gene: 11.

This clonotype was picked up many times. The V call is TRBV20-1, the J call TRBJ2-7; 7 bases map to TRBD2. The CDR3 extends over 13 amino acids. The V gene's germline CDR1 is DFQATT and CDR2 SNEGSKA (reference sequence). V dropped 5 bases and J dropped 0; count of bases not matched to a gene: 4. Here the CDR3 reads CSAVGGSSYEQYF. The CDR3 DNA follows: TGCAGTGCTGTAGGCGGGAGCTCCTACGAGCAGTACTTC.

This clonotype was found many times. The chain has TRBV2 and TRBJ1-1; no reliable D call. Germline assignment: CDR1 SNHLY and CDR2 FYNNEI. With 1 base removed from V and 0 bases from J, the gap between germline ends came to 6 bases. The CDR3 has 14 residues. The CDR3 here is CASSEEELNTEAFF. The CDR3 bases are TGTGCCAGCAGTGAAGAAGAGTTGAACACTGAAGCTTTCTTT.

This clonotype was counted ten times or more. The rearrangement uses TRBV28 and TRBJ2-2; D uncertain. Germline V gene lookup returns CDR1 MDHEN and CDR2 SYDVKM. V lost 6 bases and J 6 bases, leaving 8 bases between the germline ends. The CDR3 runs 12 residues. In nucleotides, the CDR3 is TGTGCCAGCAGCCCCCTCCCCGGGGAGCTGTTTTTT. This sequence encodes CASSPLPGELFF.

Many counts were recorded for this clonotype. The chain uses TRBV7-2 and TRBJ2-7; a weak D match, TRBD1 (5 bases). Trimming removed 2 bases from V and 2 bases from J, with 13 bases in between. CDR1 is SGHTA, CDR2 FQGNSA, per germline. The CDR3 contains 15 residues. The CDR3 loop is CASSLNRDSTYEQYF. For the CDR3, the DNA is TGTGCCAGCAGCTTAAATCGAGACAGTACCTACGAGCAGTACTTC.

This clonotype was picked up a small number of times. This sequence may be a read error, since a much larger clone differs from it by one base. This rearrangement joins TRBV27 to TRBJ2-1; perhaps TRBD2 as D (5 bases). V gave up 7 bases and J gave up 0 bases, with 19 bases separating them. CDR1 and CDR2 (germline): MNHEY, SMNVEV (reference sequence). The CDR3 sequence is 17 residues long. CDR3 in DNA: TGTGCCAGCACCACAGCGGTGGATGATAGCTCCTACAATGAGCAGTTCTTC. The encoded protein is CASTTAVDDSSYNEQFF.

This clonotype was seen a few times. V usage is TRBV6-2 or TRBV6-3 and J usage is TRBJ2-2; D ambiguous. The germline V and J ends were trimmed by 6 bases and 5 bases, with 10 bases remaining between them. Germline V gene data show CDR1 as MNHEY and CDR2 as SVGEGT. The CDR3 runs 13 residues. CDR3 sequence reads: CASRPGWTGELFF. CDR3 coding DNA: TGTGCCAGCAGGCCAGGTTGGACCGGGGAGCTGTTTTTT.

This clonotype was seen ten or more times. J is TRBJ2-7 and V is TRBV20-1; D perhaps matches TRBD2 (6 bases). The CDR3 totals 13 residues. The germline V and J ends were trimmed by 1 base and 6 bases, with 13 bases remaining between them. Per the germline V gene, CDR1 is DFQATT and CDR2 is SNEGSKA (reference sequence). Here the CDR3 reads CSARGAGISEQYF. CDR3 in DNA: TGCAGTGCTAGAGGCGCGGGGATCTCCGAGCAGTACTTC.

This clonotype was seen repeatedly, ten times or more. CDR3 DNA sequence: TGTGCCAGCAGACTCGGGACTTTTTCCACAGAGACCCAGTACTTC. As protein: CASRLGTFSTETQYF. The chain is built from TRBV6-1 and TRBJ2-5, with D perhaps TRBD2 (6 bases). This CDR3 spans 15 amino acids. In germline, CDR1 is MNHNS, CDR2 SASEGT. Trimming removed 6 bases from V and 4 bases from J, with 18 bases in between.

This clonotype was recorded at least ten times. The CDR3 region has the DNA TGCAGCGTTGAAGATTTAACAGGTGAACCCTACAATGAGCAGTTCTTC. Encoded protein: CSVEDLTGEPYNEQFF. J is TRBJ2-1 and V is TRBV29-1; D might be TRBD1 (5 bases). Trimming took off 0 bases at V and 2 bases at J, with 14 bases between the two ends. CDR3 length: 16 residues. CDR1 SQVTM and CDR2 ANQGSEA come from the germline V gene.

This clonotype was seen repeatedly, ten times or more. V usage is TRBV4-2 and J usage is TRBJ2-7, with D possibly TRBD1 on 5 matching bases. CDR3 length equals 14 residues. Germline V gives CDR1 LGHNA, CDR2 YNFKEQ. The germline V and J ends were trimmed by 0 bases and 3 bases, with 9 bases remaining between them. CDR3 amino acids: CASSQDQGGYEQYF. The CDR3 DNA reads TGTGCCAGCAGCCAAGATCAGGGCGGCTACGAGCAGTACTTC.

The gene calls are TRBV9 and TRBJ2-3; 8 nucleotides align to TRBD1. This CDR3 contains 14 residues. The germline gives CDR1 SGDLS, CDR2 YYNGEE. Trimming took 2 bases from V and 5 from J; bases not matched to a gene: 4. The CDR3 bases are TGTGCCAGCAGCGTTGGACAGGGAGTAGATACGCAGTATTTT. This sequence encodes CASSVGQGVDTQYF.